This T cell receptor beta chain emerged from a study of T-cell reconstitution after alpha-beta-depleted transplantation in children. In its sample, this clonotype was seen many times. The CDR3 length is 14 residues. The J segment lost 3 bases and the V segment lost 5 bases, leaving 3 bases of the junction unmatched. Looked up from germline, CDR1 is ENHRY and CDR2 is SYGVKD. Preparing the TCRbeta library involved the use of unique molecular identifiers. TCRdb called the PCR reads again in MiXCR, with one record for every CDR3 protein. This table holds around 450,000 distinct CDR3 sequences, about 10% found once.

The chain couples TRBV10-3 to TRBJ2-2, with 7 bases lining up with TRBD1. Sequences were derived from PBMCs, sampled before TCRalphabeta/CD19-depleted stem cell transplant. The receptor was derived from a child aged 2 to 9 with inherited bone marrow failure, due to receive a stem cell transplant. The CDR3 spells CAISRGGDTGELFF. The DNA for the CDR3 is TGTGCCATCAGTCGAGGGGGCGACACCGGGGAGCTGTTTTTT.